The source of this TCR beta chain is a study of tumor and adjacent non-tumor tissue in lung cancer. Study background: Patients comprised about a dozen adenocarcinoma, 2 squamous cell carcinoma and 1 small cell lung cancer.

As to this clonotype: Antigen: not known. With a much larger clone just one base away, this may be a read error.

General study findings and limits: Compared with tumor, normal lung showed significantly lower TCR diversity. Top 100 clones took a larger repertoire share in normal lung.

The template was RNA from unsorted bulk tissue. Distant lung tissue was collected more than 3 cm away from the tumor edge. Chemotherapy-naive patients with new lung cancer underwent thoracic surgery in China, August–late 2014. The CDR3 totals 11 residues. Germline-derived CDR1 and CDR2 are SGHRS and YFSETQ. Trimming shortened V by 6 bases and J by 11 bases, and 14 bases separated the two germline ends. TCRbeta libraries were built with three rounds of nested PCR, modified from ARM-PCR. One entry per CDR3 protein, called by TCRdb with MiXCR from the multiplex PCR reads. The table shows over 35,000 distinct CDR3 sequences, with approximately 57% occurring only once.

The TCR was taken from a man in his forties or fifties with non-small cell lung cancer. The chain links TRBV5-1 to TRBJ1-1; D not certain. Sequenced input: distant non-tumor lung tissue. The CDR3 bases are TGCGCCAGCAACCAAGAGAGGGTGGCTTTCTTT. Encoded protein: CASNQERVAFF.